This T cell receptor beta chain was sequenced during a study of blood T cell repertoires in COVID-19. Study-wide background: Italy, Spain and the United States were the sources of the convalescent and acute COVID-19 samples. From T cells, B-cell-depleted T cells, or PBMCs came the material, which was cDNA or gDNA.

Original processing methods: Reference gene primer amplification gave nucleated cell count estimates. This table comes from immunoSEQ multiplex PCR, and its TCRdb copy is limited to in-frame clones, with some not included. Clone size and the V and J calls come from that table; the DNA yielded D and trimming. The table includes approximately 200,000 clones, about 85% detected once. The CDR3 has 15 amino acids. CDR1 is SEHNR, CDR2 FQNEAQ, per germline (reference sequence). Trimming removed 5 bases from V and 5 bases from J; junction bases left unmatched: 9. The source of this sequence is a man aged 65 to 85 with acute or convalescent COVID-19. The sample was peripheral blood. V usage is TRBV7-9 and J usage is TRBJ2-7, with 10 bases that match TRBD1. The CDR3 region has the DNA TGTGCCAGCAGCGCGACAGGGGGCGTAATCAACGAGCAGTACTTC. As protein: CASSATGGVINEQYF.